Listed here are 7 T cell receptor beta chains from one sample, sequenced in a study of shared clonotypes between healthy human individuals. In the naive CD8 group, cells lacked CD45RO and were positively selected for CCR7, so terminally differentiated effector memory CD45RA+ cells were left out. Measured with immunoSEQ multiplex PCR; TCRdb has only the in-frame clones, and not every one. The table has nearly 2 million clones, around 96% seen once. The sequenced sample consisted of naive CD8+ T cells sorted from blood. The receptors shown here come from a man between 18 and 35 years old in good health.

The genes are TRBV6-6 and TRBJ1-2; D unresolved. The CDR3 runs 16 residues. Trimming stripped 0 bases from V and 4 bases from J, with 15 bases between. Germline lookup yields CDR1 MNHNY and CDR2 SVGAGI (reference sequence). CDR3 amino acids: CASSYSSAPGGYGYTF. For the CDR3, the DNA is TGTGCCAGCAGTTACTCGTCCGCCCCGGGCGGCTATGGCTACACCTTC.

This clone is a singleton in its sample. The CDR3 is CASSLSVYYGYTF. CDR3 nucleotides: TGTGCCAGCAGTTTATCAGTATACTATGGCTACACCTTC. The chain joins TRBV27 to TRBJ1-2, with D unclear. The V gene's germline CDR1 is MNHEY and CDR2 SMNVEV (reference sequence). The CDR3 runs 13 residues. Between the trimmed V and J ends, which lost 0 bases and 3 bases, there was a span of 5 bases.

The count of this clone is one. The CDR3 DNA reads as TGTGCCAGCAGTCCTCTTTCATTTAATCAGCCCCAGCATTTT. Translation gives CASSPLSFNQPQHF. The chain joins TRBV27 to TRBJ1-5; D not certain. Germline V lookup: CDR1 MNHEY, CDR2 SMNVEV (reference sequence). The CDR3 extends over 14 amino acids. The V end was cut by 5 bases, the J end by 4 bases, with 12 bases between.

This clone was counted once. Different DNA sequences within this sample yield the same CDR3. The rearrangement uses TRBV9 and TRBJ1-1, with D unresolved. V dropped 0 bases and J dropped 5 bases, with 8 bases sitting between them. The CDR3 contains 13 residues. Germline values: CDR1 SGDLS, CDR2 YYNGEE. The CDR3 region has the DNA TGTGCCAGCAGCGTAGGAGGTAGTACTGAAGCTTTCTTT. It yields the protein CASSVGGSTEAFF.

The chain links TRBV5-1 to TRBJ2-7; possible D gene TRBD2, 6 bases. Trimming shortened V by 0 bases and J by 5 bases, and 15 bases separated the two germline ends. This CDR3 spans 15 amino acids. CDR1 and CDR2 from the germline V gene are SGHRS and YFSETQ. CDR3 coding DNA: TGCGCCAGCAGCTTGGTGGGACGGAGGGACGACGAGCAGTACTTC. Translation: CASSLVGRRDDEQYF. Full variable domain (rest looked up from reference TRBV5-1 and TRBJ2-7): KAGVTQTPRYLIKTRGQQVTLSCSPISGHRSVSWYQQTPGQGLQFLFEYFSETQRNKGNFPGRFSGRQFSNSRSEMNVSTLELGDSALYLCASSLVGRRDDEQYFGPGTRLTVT.

This chain joins TRBV7-6 and TRBJ1-4; 7 bases line up with TRBD1. V gave up 5 bases and J gave up 4 bases; unmatched junction bases: 13. Germline V gene lookup returns CDR1 SGHVS and CDR2 FNYEAQ. The CDR3 spans 17 residues. The CDR3 sequence: CASSTPGVGQSNEKLFF. The CDR3 nucleotides read TGTGCCAGCAGCACCCCCGGCGTGGGACAGAGTAATGAAAAACTGTTTTTT.

This chain uses TRBV30 with TRBJ2-3; D tentatively fits TRBD1 or TRBD2 (5 bases each). The V and J ends lost 4 bases and 4 bases respectively, with 18 bases between them. Looked up from germline, CDR1 is GTSNPN and CDR2 is SVGIG (reference sequence). This CDR3 contains 15 residues. In DNA, the CDR3 is TGTGCCTGGACCCAGGGTAGCGCGGTCCCAGATACGCAGTATTTT. This gives the protein CAWTQGSAVPDTQYF.